This T cell receptor beta chain is from a study of cytomegalovirus exposure and HLA in healthy donors. This table comes from immunoSEQ multiplex PCR, and its TCRdb copy is limited to in-frame clones, with some not included. The table lists a few hundred thousand clones, roughly 90% of them singletons. The V and J ends lost 0 bases and 9 bases respectively, with 12 bases between them. Germline V CDR1 and CDR2: MGHRA, YSYEKL. This CDR3 has 15 amino acids. The sequenced material came from PBMCs. The chain uses TRBV4-1 and TRBJ1-6, with D possibly being TRBD1 (5 bases). The clonotype originates from a woman aged 18-35 years in good health and CMV-seronegative. CDR3 in DNA: TGCGCCAGCAGCCAAGATTGGGGGGGAGGTTCACCCCTCCACTTT. Amino acid sequence: CASSQDWGGGSPLHF.